The TCR beta chain under discussion was sequenced for a study of T-cell memory formation after mild COVID-19. Study-wide results and limits: While clones contracting from day 15 to 85 were balanced between CD4 and CD8, later expanders leaned CD4+.

UMIs and sample barcodes were carried by the TCR alpha and TCR beta cDNA libraries that 5'RACE produced using constant-segment primers. TCRdb redid the calling of the 5' RACE reads with MiXCR, one entry per CDR3 protein. The table records around 310,000 distinct CDR3 sequences, around 15% of them present only once. This CDR3 spans 15 amino acids. Germline loops: CDR1 SGHRS, CDR2 YFSETQ. V lost 4 bases, J lost 2 bases, and 15 bases lay in between. This clonotype showed up just a few times. Its antigen remains unidentified. The TCR was taken from a man between 18 and 35 years old who had mild COVID-19 (a few samples of this study predate the infection). Cell type and time point are not known. The chain has TRBV5-1 and TRBJ1-2; D gene unclear. The specimen sequenced was PBMCs or a T cell subset sorted from them (not recorded which). CDR3 region: CASSKPAAANYGYTF. The DNA of the CDR3 is TGCGCCAGCAGCAAACCCGCGGCAGCAAACTATGGCTACACCTTC.